The rows below give T cell receptor beta chains drawn from one sample of a study of blood T cell repertoires in COVID-19. Here immunoSEQ multiplex PCR was the method, and the copy in TCRdb shows in-frame clones only, minus some. Among about 300,000 clones listed, 75% to 95% were seen once. The sequencing input was peripheral blood. All receptors come from a woman in her twenties or thirties with COVID-19, enrolled during active disease. Both conserved end residues are part of each CDR3. Fields, in order: V gene, J gene, D gene, clone size, CDR3 protein, CDR3 DNA. The D gene is left open where the match is weak. Size tells how often a clone was seen (once, few, many) or the class of an expanded clone, and some rows leave it out.

>TRBV24-1|TRBJ2-1|TRBD2|.
CATSDSGTSAFF
TGTGCCACCAGTGATTCGGGGACTAGCGCGTTCTTC
>TRBV27|TRBJ1-1|TRBD1|.
CASSRIAGGTEAFF
TGTGCCAGCAGTAGAATCGCAGGGGGCACTGAAGCTTTCTTT
>TRBV19|TRBJ1-1|.|.
CASSRGAEAFF
TGTGCCAGTAGCCGGGGTGCTGAAGCTTTCTTT
>TRBV5-1|TRBJ2-6|.|.
CASSLAQMWSSPGANVLTF
TGCGCCAGCAGCTTGGCCCAAATGTGGAGTTCCCCTGGGGCCAACGTCCTGACTTTC
>TRBV6-5|TRBJ1-2|.|.
CASILRRGMGGYTF
TGTGCCAGCATCTTGAGAAGGGGGATGGGGGGCTACACCTTC
>TRBV5-1|TRBJ2-7|.|once
CASSLGLLGSYEQYF
TGCGCCAGCAGCTTGGGTCTCCTCGGGTCCTACGAGCAGTACTTC
>TRBV27|TRBJ2-7|.|.
CASSPSRGPYEQYF
TGTGCCAGCAGTCCCTCGCGGGGTCCCTACGAGCAGTACTTC
>TRBV7-9|TRBJ1-2|TRBD1|.
CASSLEGAGYTF
TGTGCCAGCAGCTTAGAGGGGGCTGGCTACACCTTC
>TRBV6-6|TRBJ2-7|.|.
CASSPTRNEQYF
TGTGCCAGCAGTCCTACTAGAAACGAGCAGTACTTC
>TRBV21-1|TRBJ1-6|.|.
CASTSYPGTEGSPLHF
TGTGCCAGCACCAGCTACCCCGGGACAGAAGGTTCACCCCTCCACTTT
>TRBV27|TRBJ1-5|.|once
CASSWGRERPQHF
TGTGCCAGCAGTTGGGGCAGGGAAAGGCCCCAGCATTTT
>TRBV9|TRBJ1-2|TRBD1|.
CASSVGQGPYYGYTF
TGTGCCAGCAGCGTCGGACAGGGCCCTTACTATGGCTACACCTTC
>TRBV5-1|TRBJ2-7|TRBD1|.
CASSLGTGAPYEQYF
TGCGCCAGCAGCTTGGGGACAGGGGCCCCCTACGAGCAGTACTTC
>TRBV14|TRBJ2-7|TRBD2|.
CASSQASGAPLSSYEQYF
TGTGCCAGCAGCCAAGCCAGCGGGGCCCCCCTGAGCTCCTACGAGCAGTACTTC
>TRBV5-6|TRBJ2-3|.|.
CASSLGGRFTDTQYF
TGTGCCAGCAGCTTGGGAGGGAGGTTCACAGATACGCAGTATTTT
>TRBV19|TRBJ2-7|.|.
CASSIVARNYEQYF
TGTGCCAGTAGTATAGTGGCACGTAACTACGAGCAGTACTTC
>TRBV28|TRBJ1-1|.|.
CASTRGGARMNTEAFF
TGTGCCAGCACCAGAGGTGGGGCACGAATGAACACTGAAGCTTTCTTT
>TRBV20-1|TRBJ1-2|.|.
CSASIGGRDYGYTF
TGCAGTGCTAGTATCGGGGGGCGCGACTATGGCTACACCTTC
>TRBV19|TRBJ1-5|TRBD1|.
CASSIRQGAGNQPQHF
TGTGCCAGTAGTATCAGACAGGGGGCCGGCAATCAGCCCCAGCATTTT
>TRBV16|TRBJ2-3|.|.
CASSPPSLDTDTQYF
TGTGCCAGCAGCCCCCCGAGCCTTGACACAGATACGCAGTATTTT
>TRBV3-1/TRBV3-2|TRBJ1-2|.|.
CASSQTGEGYTF
TGTGCCAGCAGCCAGACAGGTGAAGGCTACACCTTC
>TRBV27|TRBJ2-6|.|.
CASSLAGLNSGANVLTF
TGTGCCAGCAGTTTAGCAGGGCTAAACTCTGGGGCCAACGTCCTGACTTTC
>TRBV28|TRBJ1-2|TRBD1|.
CASSPPGQGADGYTF
TGTGCCAGCAGTCCACCGGGACAGGGGGCGGATGGCTACACCTTC
>TRBV7-3|TRBJ1-2|.|.
CASSDNPNYGYTF
TGTGCCAGCAGCGACAATCCCAACTATGGCTACACCTTC
>TRBV28|TRBJ2-1|TRBD2|.
CASTTGLAGVREQFF
TGTGCCAGCACTACGGGACTAGCGGGAGTTCGTGAGCAGTTCTTC
>TRBV19|TRBJ2-7|.|.
CASSIAVTGRYEQYF
TGTGCCAGTAGTATAGCCGTGACAGGGAGGTACGAGCAGTACTTC
>TRBV2|TRBJ2-5|.|few
CAVDGPTGETQYF
TGTGCCGTCGACGGCCCGACTGGGGAGACCCAGTACTTC
>TRBV5-4|TRBJ2-1|TRBD2|.
CASSLITSGRREQFF
TGTGCCAGCAGCTTGATCACTAGCGGGAGGCGTGAGCAGTTCTTC
>TRBV28|TRBJ1-1|.|.
CASTLSGTSTEAFF
TGTGCCAGCACTTTAAGTGGGACAAGCACTGAAGCTTTCTTT
>TRBV18|TRBJ2-1|TRBD2|.
CASRLAGVMNEQFF
TGTGCCAGCCGATTAGCGGGAGTTATGAATGAGCAGTTCTTC
>TRBV6-1|TRBJ2-7|.|.
CASSERGSKDYEQYF
TGTGCCAGCAGTGAAAGGGGGAGCAAGGACTACGAGCAGTACTTC
>TRBV18|TRBJ2-5|TRBD1|.
CASSPPGTGPSDQYF
TGTGCCAGCTCACCTCCCGGGACAGGTCCATCCGACCAGTACTTC